This TCR beta chain emerged from a study of cytomegalovirus exposure and HLA in healthy donors. This table comes from immunoSEQ multiplex PCR, and its TCRdb copy is limited to in-frame clones, with some not included. The table records some 240,000 clones, about 86% of them present only once. This clone was found a few times. The germline gives CDR1 SGDLS, CDR2 YYNGEE. The CDR3 totals 18 residues. Trimming shortened V by 2 bases and J by 6 bases, and 25 bases separated the two germline ends. The sample comprised PBMCs. This chain uses TRBV9 with TRBJ2-3; perhaps TRBD1 as D (6 bases). The TCR sequence derives from a woman aged 25 to 39 in good health and CMV-seropositive. CDR3 nucleotide sequence: TGTGCCAGCAGCGTCCCCGAGGGGGACCCACGCCCCGCGGATACGCAGTATTTT. The encoded protein is CASSVPEGDPRPADTQYF.